This T cell receptor beta chain was identified in a study of human thymus T cells. Method: immunoSEQ multiplex PCR; TCRdb's copy keeps in-frame clones and lacks some. The table lists tens of thousands of clones, about 93% of them singletons. An approximately 0.45-1 mL peripheral blood aliquot was taken intraoperatively from four of eight donors. This receptor was obtained from a boy younger than two with a congenital heart defect but otherwise immunologically healthy. What was sequenced was blood.

For the CDR3, the DNA is TGTGCCAGTAGTATAGTTACCGGGTCCGGCTACACCTTC. It codes for CASSIVTGSGYTF. The rearrangement joins TRBV19 to TRBJ1-2; D unclear. The CDR3 consists of 13 residues. Trimming removed 1 base at V and 8 bases at J, with 11 bases between. Germline-derived CDR1 and CDR2 are LNHDA and SQIVND (reference sequence).